This paragraph reports one TCR beta chain. Its cognate antigen has yet to be identified. Per-nucleotide qualities are absent, and no much larger clonotype sits a single base away. The cohort was made up of 666 healthy bone marrow donors. At the time of sampling, every cohort member was nominally healthy, though immune exposures that went unrecorded were likely present. The donor was CMV seronegative and belonged to the group of 350 or so seronegative cohort members. A peripheral blood sample was collected from each donor, and TCR beta sequencing was performed on peripheral blood mononuclear cells. The Qiagen DNeasy Blood Extraction Kit was used to extract genomic DNA from the blood cell samples. The library was generated by the immunoSEQ multiplex PCR assay. A mixture of 60 forward primers for TCR Vbeta segments and 13 reverse primers for TCR Jbeta segments was used in the multiplex PCR. The CDR3 region of rearranged TCR beta genes was amplified from genomic DNA with a multiplex PCR assay. Amplified TCR beta libraries were sequenced as 87-base-pair reads on the Illumina HiSeq System. Regarding the original processing steps: In a later analysis, tens of millions of unique TCR beta chains were counted across the roughly 700 repertoires, and approximately 11 million of these chains were shared by at least two donors. Raw reads were error-corrected and collapsed into unique sequences by a nearest-neighbor algorithm in which closely related sequences were merged to remove PCR and sequencing errors. V, D and J gene segments were assigned by aligning CDR3 sequences to IMGT reference sequences. For a sequence to be retained, a match of at least six nucleotides to both a V gene segment and a J gene segment was required. A rearrangement counted as productive if the CDR3 had no stop codons and remained in frame with V and J, and every other rearrangement counted as non-productive. Following IMGT convention, CDR3 was defined as the stretch from the second conserved V-encoded cysteine to the conserved J-encoded phenylalanine. The earlier analysis of more than 450 of the donors excluded sequences that lacked an unambiguous match to a single V gene segment. An earlier analysis of approximately 590 of the donors called V segments functional above 56.7% productive rearrangements and segregating when the between-donor standard deviation exceeded 5%. To diagnose cytomegalovirus status from the catalog of TCR beta chain sequences, a statistical classification framework was built. In a later analysis, V and J genes were assigned by comparing TCR nucleotide sequences against IMGT/GENE-DB human TR gene sequences. The TCRdist pipeline was used in a later analysis to assign CDR3 sequences and most-parsimonious VDJ recombination scenarios. A later analysis defined each TCR beta chain by its CDR3 amino acid sequence plus V-gene family, and excluded reads lacking a unique V-gene family. A later analysis removed roughly 590 highly shared, low-generation-probability nucleotide sequences to deal with suspected cross-contamination and a sequencing artifact. A later analysis calculated a clonal expansion index for each public chain from normalized within-repertoire ranks of inferred template counts. In a later analysis, generation probabilities were computed using a VDJ recombination model fitted to out-of-frame rearrangements, and the results were checked against IGoR. A later analysis scored TCR-TCR, TCR-HLA and TCR-CMV co-occurrence with hypergeometric tests, applying a repertoire-size bias correction to TCR pairs. In a later analysis, false discovery rates were estimated by permuting HLA or CMV assignments 20 times. In a later analysis, co-occurring TCRs were grouped using DBSCAN, and TCRdist sequence similarity was added for clustering within HLA-allele-positive subsets. Co-occurrence clustering excluded repertoires with fewer than 30,000 or more than 120,000 public chains, plus five with anomalous nucleotide sharing. In TCRdb, the immuneACCESS table is reduced to in-frame sequences with V and J assigned. These tables do not hold every clone; where another copy was compared, an unresolved V gene accounts for under half, and the others remain unexplained. That table is the source of V, J and clone size, and D and trimming were worked out from the DNA. The sample table shows 150,000 or so clones, and around three quarters are seen once. Approximately 3.1% of the sample rests with the top ten.

The sample belongs to a study of cytomegalovirus exposure and HLA in healthy donors (dated 2017 in TCRdb). Turning to the overall study: In an earlier analysis of under 600 of the donors, approximately 260 Gb of sequence data and 90 million to 120 million unique TCR beta sequences from about 190 million T cells were reported. The T cell repertoires of some 700 subjects were profiled by immunosequencing and related to cytomegalovirus serostatus. In addition to the first cohort of roughly 700 subjects, a separate validation cohort of 130 or so different subjects was used. In a later analysis, previously published TCR beta repertoires from 500 to 750 donors were re-analyzed and high-resolution HLA genotyping was added so that TCR occurrence patterns could be studied. Every repertoire in the discovery cohort had been generated on one and the same sequencing platform. Rather than drawing on any new phenotypic data, the later analysis identified candidate immune exposures from TCR beta sequences and the way those sequences occurred across donors. Roughly five DR-DQ haplotypes were handled as single units for association and clustering, since linkage in the cohort was strong. Typing coverage differed by locus: A, B, C, DRB1 and DQB1 were typed in roughly 620-640 donors, DQA1 in approximately 520, DPA1 in nearly 610, and DPB1 in just under 490. Across approximately 420 genotyped donors of the cohort, an average of about 240,000 unique TCR beta nucleotide sequences per donor were sequenced, and around 20% of those sequences were non-productive. The study aimed to test whether signatures of past pathogen exposure could be identified by cataloging public T cell receptors. The genetic ancestry cluster associated with self-reported Caucasian donors included 70% to 85% of the roughly 380 genotyped donors. Donor age, sex, ethnicity and CMV serostatus were compiled alongside the repertoire data. High-throughput TCR immunosequencing, statistical association of individual TCRs with disease status, and machine learning were combined to predict cytomegalovirus infection status. Both class I and class II loci were covered by HLA typing, at four-digit resolution. In an earlier analysis of roughly 600 of the donors, high-throughput TCR beta sequencing was used to judge whether each TCR beta V gene segment behaved as functional or pseudogenic. An early release that covered around 590 HLA-typed donors contained around 300 gigabases of sequencing data and approximately 85 million unique TCR sequences. Genome-wide SNP genotypes for about 65% of the roughly 670 donors were used in a later genetic analysis, which treated that subset as a discovery cohort.

Paper-wide results and their limitations: A later genetic analysis associated a missense DCLRE1C variant with V-gene and J-gene trimming of TCR beta chains, and an independent cohort replicated the association. A cluster of highly shared sequence variants was judged likely to be a technical artifact of the sequencing pipeline. A later analysis reported that several top co-occurrence clusters appeared linked to parvovirus B19, influenza, CMV and Epstein-Barr virus. Compared with equally common non-associated chains, HLA-associated TCR beta chains in a later analysis were more clonally expanded and had lower generation probabilities. About 17 rarely observed V segments, including chromosome 9 orphons, were excluded from the earlier analysis of approximately 600 of the donors because counts were too low. Sequencing depth was assumed to be roughly uniform across donors in the presence/absence analyses, though that assumption may not hold. Across donors, most TCR sequences were observed very rarely, whereas some public TCRs were present in many individuals. Strong co-occurrence of HLA alleles, especially DR and DQ, made assigning TCR associations to individual alleles difficult. The study listed 164 TCR beta chains as associated with cytomegalovirus. According to a later analysis, TCR association rates differed among HLA loci, with DRB1 alleles showing the most associated TCRs and HLA-C alleles showing the fewest. A further reported finding was that TCR beta sequences accurately predicted the HLA-A and HLA-B alleles for most subjects in the first cohort. In a later genetic analysis, fewer N-insertions in productive TCRs were reported among donors in an Asian-associated ancestry cluster than the 666-donor mean. Linkage disequilibrium might explain the correlated functional status among segregating V segments, but an unknown experimental factor could not be ruled out. In an earlier analysis of some 550 of the donors, most TCR beta V segments were observed in productive rearrangements about 87% or about 30% of the time, broadly matching IMGT annotations. In this cohort, only TCR beta chains were sequenced, and detectable features were limited by the absence of alpha or paired-chain data. Because the 87-base-pair reads could not distinguish some IMGT-functional V segments, including TRBV6-2 and TRBV6-3, those segments were excluded. The classifier was reported to diagnose cytomegalovirus status with high specificity and sensitivity in both the original cohort and the validation cohort. For the cohort, immune exposure information was limited to CMV serostatus. In a later analysis, most CMV-associated TCR beta chains were found to appear HLA-restricted, with HLA associations seemingly driven largely by CMV exposure. Because HLA typing was unavailable for some donors at each locus, only the typed subset was used in association tests. According to the authors, the approach could potentially be generalized to other disease states and immunological phenotypes. A few of the identified cytomegalovirus-associated TCR beta chains were confirmed in vitro to be specific for cytomegalovirus antigens. A later analysis associated some 17,000 TCR beta sequences with specific HLA alleles at a false discovery rate of 0.05.

The CDR3 starts with the cysteine, ends with the phenylalanine, and has 13 residues. Solely the CDR3 DNA is kept, with 39 bases framed from the first base. From the germline V gene, CDR1 is MGHRA and CDR2 is YSYEKL. Trimming removed 1 base from V and 9 bases from J, leaving 10 bases between the germline ends. Sequenced input: PBMCs. The chain joins TRBV4-1 to TRBJ2-4, and perhaps TRBD2 as D gene, on 5 matching bases. The receptor's source is a woman between 35 and 50 years old in good health and CMV-seronegative. The DNA sequence is TGCGCCAGCAGCCAAGGGAGGTCGGGCATTCAGTACTTC. Translated, this gives CASSQGRSGIQYF.